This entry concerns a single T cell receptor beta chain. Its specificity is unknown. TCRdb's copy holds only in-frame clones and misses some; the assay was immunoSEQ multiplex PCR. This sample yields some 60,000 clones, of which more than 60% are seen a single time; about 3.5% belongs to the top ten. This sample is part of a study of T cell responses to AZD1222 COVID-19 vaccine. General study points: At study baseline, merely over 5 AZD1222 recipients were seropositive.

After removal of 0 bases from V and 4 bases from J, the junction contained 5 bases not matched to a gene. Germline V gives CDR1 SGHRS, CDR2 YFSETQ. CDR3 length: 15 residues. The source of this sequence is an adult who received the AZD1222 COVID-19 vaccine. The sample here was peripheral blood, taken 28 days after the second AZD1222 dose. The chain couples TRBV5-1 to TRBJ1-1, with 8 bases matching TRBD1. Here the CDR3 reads CASSLETGAFTEAFF. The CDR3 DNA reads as TGCGCCAGCAGCTTGGAGACAGGGGCGTTCACTGAAGCTTTCTTT.